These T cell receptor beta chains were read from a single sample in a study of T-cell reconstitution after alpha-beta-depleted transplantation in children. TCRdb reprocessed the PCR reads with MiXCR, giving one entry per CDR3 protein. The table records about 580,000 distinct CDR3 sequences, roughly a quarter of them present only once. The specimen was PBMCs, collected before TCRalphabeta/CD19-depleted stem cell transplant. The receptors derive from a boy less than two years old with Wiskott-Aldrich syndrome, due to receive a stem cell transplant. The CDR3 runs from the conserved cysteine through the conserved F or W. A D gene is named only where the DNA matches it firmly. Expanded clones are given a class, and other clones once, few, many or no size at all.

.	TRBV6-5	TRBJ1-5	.	TGTGCCAGCAGTTACTCGAGGCAGGGCAATCAGCCCCAGCATTTT	CASSYSRQGNQPQHF
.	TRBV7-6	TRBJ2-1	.	TGTGCCAGCAGCCGGGGAGGTCCCTCCAATGAGCAGTTCTTC	CASSRGGPSNEQFF
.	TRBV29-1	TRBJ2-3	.	TGCAGCGGCAGGAGATCAGGCACAGATACGCAGTATTTT	CSGRRSGTDTQYF
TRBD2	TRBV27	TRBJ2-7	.	TGTGCCAGCCGAAAAGCGGGAGGGCCCTCCTACGAGCAGTACTTC	CASRKAGGPSYEQYF
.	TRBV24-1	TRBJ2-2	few	TGTGCCACCAGTGACCTCGTCGACGGGGAGCTGTTTTTT	CATSDLVDGELFF
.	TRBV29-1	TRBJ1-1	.	TGCAGCGTTGAAATGCAGGCGGGAACTGAAGCTTTCTTT	CSVEMQAGTEAFF
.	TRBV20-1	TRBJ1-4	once	TGCAGTGCCGGCGGCGGGAGGGATGAAAAACTGTTTTTT	CSAGGGRDEKLFF
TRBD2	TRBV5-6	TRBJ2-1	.	TGTGCCAGCAGCTCACTAGCGAGAAGCTCCTACAATGAGCAGTTCTTC	CASSSLARSSYNEQFF
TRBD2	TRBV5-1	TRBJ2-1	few	TGCGCCAGCAGCTCGGGACTAGCGGGAGAGGCCCATGAGCAGTTCTTC	CASSSGLAGEAHEQFF
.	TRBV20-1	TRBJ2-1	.	TGCAGTGCTAGAGGTTCATATTCGGCCGGCGAGCAGTTCTTC	CSARGSYSAGEQFF
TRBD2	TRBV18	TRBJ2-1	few	TGTGCCAGCTCAGTGGCGGGAGTTAACTACAATGAGCAGTTCTTC	CASSVAGVNYNEQFF
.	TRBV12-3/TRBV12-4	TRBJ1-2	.	TGTGCCAGCTACGGGGGGTGGTCAGAATACTATGGCTACACCTTC	CASYGGWSEYYGYTF
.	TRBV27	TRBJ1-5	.	TGTGCCAGCAGTTTATTTAGTTCAGATAGCAATCAGCCCCAGCATTTT	CASSLFSSDSNQPQHF